This T cell receptor beta chain was sequenced in a study of T-cell memory formation after mild COVID-19. Overall study context: In these data, TCR clusters were largely donor specific. Study-level points and caveats: CD4+ bias marked clones expanding day 15 to 37, unlike balanced contracting clones. The study detected some responding clones in pre-infection memory, suggesting cross-reactive memory joined. Largely, contracting CD4+ clones fell within CM and EM, and contracting CD8+ clones within EMRA.

Germline V gene lookup returns CDR1 LGHDT and CDR2 YNNKEL (reference sequence). V trimming: 1 base; J trimming: 1 base; junction bases outside the gene matches: 6. CDR3 length: 16 residues. TCRdb reprocessed the 5' RACE reads with MiXCR, giving one entry per CDR3 protein. The sample comprises roughly 170,000 distinct CDR3 sequences, 20% to 25% of which are singletons, and more than 20% rests with the top ten. This clonotype was counted only a few times. The antigen is undetermined. Sequencing was done on a sample of PBMCs or a T cell subset sorted from them (not recorded which). This clonotype originated in an adult woman who had mild COVID-19 (a few samples of this study predate the infection). Cell type and time point are not known. The chain recombines TRBV3-1 with TRBJ2-5, with TRBD2 identical over 7 bases. In DNA, the CDR3 is TGTGCCAGCAGCCAAGTGGCTAGCGGTGCCCAAGAGACCCAGTACTTC. Translation gives CASSQVASGAQETQYF.